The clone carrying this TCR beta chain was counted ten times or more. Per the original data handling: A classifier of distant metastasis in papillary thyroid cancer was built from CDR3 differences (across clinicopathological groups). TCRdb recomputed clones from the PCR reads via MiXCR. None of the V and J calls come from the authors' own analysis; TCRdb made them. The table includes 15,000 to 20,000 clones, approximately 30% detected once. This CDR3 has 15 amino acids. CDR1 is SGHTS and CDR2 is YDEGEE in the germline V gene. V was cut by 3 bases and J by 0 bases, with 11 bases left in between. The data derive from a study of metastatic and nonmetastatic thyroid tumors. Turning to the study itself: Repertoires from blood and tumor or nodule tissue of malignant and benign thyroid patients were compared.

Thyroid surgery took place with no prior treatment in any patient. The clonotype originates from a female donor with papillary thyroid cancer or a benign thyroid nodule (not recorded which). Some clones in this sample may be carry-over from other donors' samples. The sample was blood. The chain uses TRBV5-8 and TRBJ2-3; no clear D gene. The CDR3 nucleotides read TGTGCCAGCAGCTGGTCCTACACTAGCACAGATACGCAGTATTTT. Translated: CASSWSYTSTDTQYF.